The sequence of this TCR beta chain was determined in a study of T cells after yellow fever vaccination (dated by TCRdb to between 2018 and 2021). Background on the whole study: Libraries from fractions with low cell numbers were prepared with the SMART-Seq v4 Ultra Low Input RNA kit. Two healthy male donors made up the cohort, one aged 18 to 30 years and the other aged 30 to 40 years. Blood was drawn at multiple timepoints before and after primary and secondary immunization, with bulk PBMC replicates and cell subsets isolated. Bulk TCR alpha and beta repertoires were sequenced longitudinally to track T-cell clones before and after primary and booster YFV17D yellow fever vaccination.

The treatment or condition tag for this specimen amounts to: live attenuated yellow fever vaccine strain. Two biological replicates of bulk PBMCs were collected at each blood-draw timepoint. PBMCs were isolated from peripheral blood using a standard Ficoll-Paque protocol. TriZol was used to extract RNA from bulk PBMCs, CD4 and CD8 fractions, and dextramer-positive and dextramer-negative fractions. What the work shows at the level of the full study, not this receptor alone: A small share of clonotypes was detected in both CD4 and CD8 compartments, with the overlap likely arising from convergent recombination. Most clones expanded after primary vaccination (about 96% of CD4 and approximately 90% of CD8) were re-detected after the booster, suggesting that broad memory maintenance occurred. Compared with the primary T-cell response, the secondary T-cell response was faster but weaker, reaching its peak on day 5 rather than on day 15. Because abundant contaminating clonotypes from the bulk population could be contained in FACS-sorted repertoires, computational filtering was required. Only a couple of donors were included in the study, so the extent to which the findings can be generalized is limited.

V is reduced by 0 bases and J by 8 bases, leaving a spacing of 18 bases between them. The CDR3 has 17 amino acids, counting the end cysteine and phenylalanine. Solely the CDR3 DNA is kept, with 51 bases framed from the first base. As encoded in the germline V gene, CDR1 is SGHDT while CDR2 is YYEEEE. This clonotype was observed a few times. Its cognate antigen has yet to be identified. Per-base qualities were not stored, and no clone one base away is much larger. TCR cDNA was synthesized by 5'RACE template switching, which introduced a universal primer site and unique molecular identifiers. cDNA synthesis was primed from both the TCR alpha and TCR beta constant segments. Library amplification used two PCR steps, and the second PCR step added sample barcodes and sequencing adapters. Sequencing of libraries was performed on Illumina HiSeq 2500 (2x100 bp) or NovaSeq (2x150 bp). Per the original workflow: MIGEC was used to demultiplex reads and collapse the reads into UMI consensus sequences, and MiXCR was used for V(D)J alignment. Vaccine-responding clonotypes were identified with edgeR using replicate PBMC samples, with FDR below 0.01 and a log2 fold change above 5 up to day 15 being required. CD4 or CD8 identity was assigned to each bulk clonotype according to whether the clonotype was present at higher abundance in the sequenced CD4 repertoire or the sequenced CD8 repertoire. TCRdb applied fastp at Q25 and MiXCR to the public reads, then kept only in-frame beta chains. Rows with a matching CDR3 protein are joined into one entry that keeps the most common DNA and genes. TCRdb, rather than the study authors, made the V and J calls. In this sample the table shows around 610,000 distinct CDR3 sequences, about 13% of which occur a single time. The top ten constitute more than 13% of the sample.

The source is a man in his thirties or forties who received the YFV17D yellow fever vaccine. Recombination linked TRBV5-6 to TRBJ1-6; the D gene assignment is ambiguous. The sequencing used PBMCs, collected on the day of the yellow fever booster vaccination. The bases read TGTGCCAGCAGCTTGGTTGACGGGCTCCTCGGGGATTCACCCCTCCACTTT. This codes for CASSLVDGLLGDSPLHF.